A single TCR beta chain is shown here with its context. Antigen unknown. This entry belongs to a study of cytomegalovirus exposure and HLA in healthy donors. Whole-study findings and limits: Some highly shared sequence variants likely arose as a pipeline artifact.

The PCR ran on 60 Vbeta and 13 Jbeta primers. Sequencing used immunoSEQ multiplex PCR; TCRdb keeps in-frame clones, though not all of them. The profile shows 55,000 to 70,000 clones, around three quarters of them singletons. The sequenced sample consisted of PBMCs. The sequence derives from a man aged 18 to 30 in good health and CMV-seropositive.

The CDR3 sequence is CASSYSGWTENTEAFF. CDR3 coding DNA: TGTGCCAGCAGTTACTCCGGATGGACAGAGAACACTGAAGCTTTCTTT. This sequence joins TRBV6-5 and TRBJ1-1, with a possible D match to TRBD1 (6 bases). The CDR3 spans 16 residues. The germline CDR1 and CDR2 sequences are MNHEY and SVGAGI. Trimming removed 0 bases from V and 1 base from J, with 12 bases in between.